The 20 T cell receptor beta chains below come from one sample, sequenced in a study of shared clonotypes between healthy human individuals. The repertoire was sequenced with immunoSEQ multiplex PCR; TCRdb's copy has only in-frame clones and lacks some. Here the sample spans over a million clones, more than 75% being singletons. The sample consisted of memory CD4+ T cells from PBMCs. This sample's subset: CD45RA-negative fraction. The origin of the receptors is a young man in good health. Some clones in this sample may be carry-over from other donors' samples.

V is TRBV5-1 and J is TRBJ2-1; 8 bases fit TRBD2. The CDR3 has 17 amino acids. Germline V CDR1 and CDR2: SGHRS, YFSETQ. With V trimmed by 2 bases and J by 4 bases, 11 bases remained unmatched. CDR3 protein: CASSLGAAGGPYNEQFF. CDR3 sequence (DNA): TGCGCCAGCAGCTTAGGCGCGGCGGGAGGACCGTACAATGAGCAGTTCTTC.

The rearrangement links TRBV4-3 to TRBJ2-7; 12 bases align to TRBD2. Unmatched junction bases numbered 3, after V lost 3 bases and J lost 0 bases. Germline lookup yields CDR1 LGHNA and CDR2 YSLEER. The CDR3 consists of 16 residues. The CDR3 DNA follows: TGCGCCAGCAGCCATCTAGCGGGAGGGAGCTCCTACGAGCAGTACTTC. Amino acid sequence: CASSHLAGGSSYEQYF.

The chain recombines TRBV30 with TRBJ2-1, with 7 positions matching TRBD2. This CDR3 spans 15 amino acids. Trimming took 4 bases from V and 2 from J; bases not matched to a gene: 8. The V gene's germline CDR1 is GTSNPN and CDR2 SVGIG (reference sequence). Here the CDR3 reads CAWTFSGLAYNEQFF. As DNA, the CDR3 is TGTGCCTGGACCTTTTCCGGACTAGCCTACAATGAGCAGTTCTTC. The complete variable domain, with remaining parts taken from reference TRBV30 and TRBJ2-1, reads SQTIHQWPATLVQPVGSPLSLECTVEGTSNPNLYWYRQAAGRGLQLLFYSVGIGQISSEVPQNLSASRPQDRQFILSSKKLLLSDSGFYLCAWTFSGLAYNEQFFGPGTRLTVL.

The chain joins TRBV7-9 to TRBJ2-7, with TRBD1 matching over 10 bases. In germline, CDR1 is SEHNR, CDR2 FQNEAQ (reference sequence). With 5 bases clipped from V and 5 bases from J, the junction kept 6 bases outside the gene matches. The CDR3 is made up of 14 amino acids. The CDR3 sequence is CASSARDRGHEQYF. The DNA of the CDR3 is TGTGCCAGCAGCGCCCGGGACAGGGGTCACGAGCAGTACTTC. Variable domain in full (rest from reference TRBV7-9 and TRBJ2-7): DTGVSQNPRHKITKRGQNVTFRCDPISEHNRLYWYRQTLGQGPEFLTYFQNEAQLEKSRLLSDRFSAERPKGSFSTLEIQRTEQGDSAMYLCASSARDRGHEQYFGPGTRLTVT.

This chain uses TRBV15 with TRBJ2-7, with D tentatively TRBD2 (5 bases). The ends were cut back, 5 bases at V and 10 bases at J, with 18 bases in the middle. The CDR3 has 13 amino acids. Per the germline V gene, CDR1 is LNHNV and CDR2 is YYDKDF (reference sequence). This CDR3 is CATSPRRGGSQYF. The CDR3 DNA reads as TGTGCCACCAGCCCCCGCCGGGGTGGATCCCAGTACTTC.

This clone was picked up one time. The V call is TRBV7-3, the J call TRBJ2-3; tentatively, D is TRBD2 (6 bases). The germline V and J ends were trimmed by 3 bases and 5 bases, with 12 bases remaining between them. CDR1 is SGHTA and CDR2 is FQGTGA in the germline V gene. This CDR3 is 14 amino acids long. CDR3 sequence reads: CASSFSGSGDTQYF. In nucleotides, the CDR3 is TGTGCCAGCAGCTTCTCCGGGAGTGGAGATACGCAGTATTTT.

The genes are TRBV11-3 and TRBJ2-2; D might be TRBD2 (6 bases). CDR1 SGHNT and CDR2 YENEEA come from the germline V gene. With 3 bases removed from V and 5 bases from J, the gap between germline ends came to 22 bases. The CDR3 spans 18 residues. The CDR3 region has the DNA TGTGCCAGCAGCTTCACTCTCTGGTTGGCAGGAGGGACCGGGGAGCTGTTTTTT. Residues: CASSFTLWLAGGTGELFF.

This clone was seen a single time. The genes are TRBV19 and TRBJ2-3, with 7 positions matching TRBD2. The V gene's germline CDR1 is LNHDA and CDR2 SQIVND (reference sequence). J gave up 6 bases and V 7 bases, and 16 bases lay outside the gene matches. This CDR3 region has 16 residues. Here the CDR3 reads CASNDGRAFGMDTQYF. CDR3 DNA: TGTGCCAGTAATGATGGGAGGGCCTTTGGAATGGATACGCAGTATTTT.

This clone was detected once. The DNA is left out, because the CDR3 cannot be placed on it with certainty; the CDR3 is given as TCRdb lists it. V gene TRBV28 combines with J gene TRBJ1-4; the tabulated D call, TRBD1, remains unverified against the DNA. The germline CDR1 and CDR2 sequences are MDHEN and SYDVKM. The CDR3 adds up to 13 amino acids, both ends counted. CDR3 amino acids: CASSVVGAGAETF.

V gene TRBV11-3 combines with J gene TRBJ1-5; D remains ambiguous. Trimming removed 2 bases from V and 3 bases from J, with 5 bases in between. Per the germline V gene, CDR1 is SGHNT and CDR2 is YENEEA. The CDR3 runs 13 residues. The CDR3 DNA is TGTGCCAGCAGCTTACGCTACAATCAGCCCCAGCATTTT. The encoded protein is CASSLRYNQPQHF.

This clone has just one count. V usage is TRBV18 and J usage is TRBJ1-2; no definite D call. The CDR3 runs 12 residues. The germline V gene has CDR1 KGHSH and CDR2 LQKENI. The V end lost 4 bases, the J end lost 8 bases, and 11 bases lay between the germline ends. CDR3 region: CASSRGEGGYTF. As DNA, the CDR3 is TGTGCCAGCTCACGTGGGGAAGGGGGCTACACCTTC.

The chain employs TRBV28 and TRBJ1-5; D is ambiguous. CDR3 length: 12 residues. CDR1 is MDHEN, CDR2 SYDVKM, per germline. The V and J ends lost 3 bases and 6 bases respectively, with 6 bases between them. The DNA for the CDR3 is TGTGCCAGCAGTTTGGTTCTTCAGCCCCAGCATTTT. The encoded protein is CASSLVLQPQHF. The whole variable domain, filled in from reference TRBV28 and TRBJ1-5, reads DVKVTQSSRYLVKRTGEKVFLECVQDMDHENMFWYRQDPGLGLRLIYFSYDVKMKEKGDIPEGYSVSREKKERFSLILESASTNQTSMYLCASSLVLQPQHFGDGTRLSIL.

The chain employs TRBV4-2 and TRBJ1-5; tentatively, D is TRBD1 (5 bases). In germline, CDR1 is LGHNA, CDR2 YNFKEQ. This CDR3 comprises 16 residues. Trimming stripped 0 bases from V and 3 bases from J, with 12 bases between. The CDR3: CASSQDRTTVNQPQHF. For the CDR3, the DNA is TGTGCCAGCAGCCAAGATCGAACGACAGTCAATCAGCCCCAGCATTTT.

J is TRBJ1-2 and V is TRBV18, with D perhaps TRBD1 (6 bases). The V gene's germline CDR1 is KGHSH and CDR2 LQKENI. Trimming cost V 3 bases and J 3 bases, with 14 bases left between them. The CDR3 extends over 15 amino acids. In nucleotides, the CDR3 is TGTGCCAGCTCACCCCTTCGGGCAGGGGACTATGGCTACACCTTC. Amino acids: CASSPLRAGDYGYTF.

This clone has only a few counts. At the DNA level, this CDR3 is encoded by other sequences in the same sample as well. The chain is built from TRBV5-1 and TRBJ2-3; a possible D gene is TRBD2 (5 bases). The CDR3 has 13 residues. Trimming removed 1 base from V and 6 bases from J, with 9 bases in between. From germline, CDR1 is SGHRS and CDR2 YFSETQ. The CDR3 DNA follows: TGCGCCAGCAGCTTGATGGACTCGGATACGCAGTATTTT. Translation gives CASSLMDSDTQYF.

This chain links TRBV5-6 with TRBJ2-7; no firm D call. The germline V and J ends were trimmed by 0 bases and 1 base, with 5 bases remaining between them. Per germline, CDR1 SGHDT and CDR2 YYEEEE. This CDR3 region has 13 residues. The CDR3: CASSLGISYEQYF. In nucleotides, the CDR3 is TGTGCCAGCAGCTTGGGGATTTCCTACGAGCAGTACTTC.

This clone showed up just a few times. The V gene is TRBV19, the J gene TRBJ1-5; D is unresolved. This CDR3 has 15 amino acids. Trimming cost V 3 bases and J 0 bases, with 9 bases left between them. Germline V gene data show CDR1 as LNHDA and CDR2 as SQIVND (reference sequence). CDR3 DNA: TGTGCCAGTAGTATGGGTCAGGCTAGCAATCAGCCCCAGCATTTT. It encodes CASSMGQASNQPQHF.

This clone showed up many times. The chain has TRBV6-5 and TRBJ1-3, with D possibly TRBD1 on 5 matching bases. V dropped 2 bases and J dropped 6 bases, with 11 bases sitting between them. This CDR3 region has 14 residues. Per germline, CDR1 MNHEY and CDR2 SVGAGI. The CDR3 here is CASSYRDGINTIYF. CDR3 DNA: TGTGCCAGCAGTTACCGGGACGGGATAAACACCATATATTTT.

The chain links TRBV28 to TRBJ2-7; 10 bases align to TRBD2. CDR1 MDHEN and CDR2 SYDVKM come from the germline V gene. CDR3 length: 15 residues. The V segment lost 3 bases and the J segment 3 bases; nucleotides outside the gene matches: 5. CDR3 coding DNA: TGTGCCAGCAGTTTCTCTAGGACTAGCGGCTACGAGCAGTACTTC. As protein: CASSFSRTSGYEQYF.

Here the CDR3 DNA reads TGTGCCAACGGGGCCGGGGAGTCCGAAACTGAAGCTTTCTTT. This translates into CANGAGESETEAFF. V gene TRBV28 combines with J gene TRBJ1-1, with D possibly being TRBD1 (5 bases). Looked up from germline, CDR1 is MDHEN and CDR2 is SYDVKM. V lost 10 bases to trimming and J lost 5 bases, with 20 bases between them. The CDR3 spans 14 residues.